This entry lists 23 T cell receptor beta chains sequenced from one sample in a study of T-cell memory formation after mild COVID-19. TCRdb ran MiXCR on the 5' RACE reads and lists one entry per CDR3 protein. Among about 340,000 distinct CDR3 sequences, 20% to 25% were seen once, and the ten largest hold roughly 21%. The source material was PBMCs or a T cell subset sorted from them (not recorded which). Source of these receptors: a man between 18 and 29 years old who had mild COVID-19 (a few samples of this study predate the infection). Cell type and time point are not known.

This clonotype was picked up many times. The gene calls are TRBV5-1 and TRBJ1-6; D is uncertain. In germline, CDR1 is SGHRS, CDR2 YFSETQ. CDR3 length: 13 residues. Trimming left V 4 bases short and J 10 bases short, with 12 bases between. CDR3: CASSLDLGSPLHF. The CDR3 bases are TGCGCCAGCAGCCTCGACTTGGGGTCACCCCTCCACTTT. Drawing the rest from reference TRBV5-1 and TRBJ1-6, the complete variable domain is KAGVTQTPRYLIKTRGQQVTLSCSPISGHRSVSWYQQTPGQGLQFLFEYFSETQRNKGNFPGRFSGRQFSNSRSEMNVSTLELGDSALYLCASSLDLGSPLHFGNGTRLTVT.

The chain carries TRBV11-2 and TRBJ1-2; D gene ambiguous. Trimming stripped 0 bases from V and 5 bases from J, with 10 bases between. CDR1 and CDR2 from the germline V gene are SGHAT and FQNNGV. This CDR3 has 14 residues. CDR3 amino acids: CASSLDPSPYGYTF. CDR3 bases: TGTGCCAGCAGCTTAGATCCGTCGCCGTATGGCTACACCTTC.

The chain couples TRBV7-6 to TRBJ2-5; maybe TRBD1 (6 bases). Trimming removed 2 bases at V and 2 bases at J, with 12 bases between. Germline-derived CDR1 and CDR2 are SGHVS and FNYEAQ. The length of the CDR3 is 15 residues. The CDR3 region is CASSLQGLRQETQYF. The CDR3 DNA reads as TGTGCCAGCAGCTTACAGGGGCTTCGGCAAGAGACCCAGTACTTC.

This clonotype was seen only a few times. The chain recombines TRBV21-1 with TRBJ2-7; the table's D call, TRBD1, was not checked against the DNA. TRBV21-1 corresponds to a pseudogene. The CDR3 spans 16 residues. The CDR3 DNA reads as TGTGCCAGCAGCAAGACCCTAACCTTACACAGGGGCGAGCAGTACGTC. It translates to CASSKTLTLHRGEQYV.

The J gene is TRBJ1-2, the V gene TRBV7-2, with D unresolved. Germline-derived CDR1 and CDR2 are SGHTA and FQGNSA. The CDR3 is 19 residues long. Trimming left V 4 bases short and J 0 bases short, with 24 bases between. CDR3: CASSSRGFGVGVSNYGYTF. CDR3 nucleotide sequence: TGTGCCAGCAGCTCCCGTGGGTTTGGCGTTGGAGTATCTAACTATGGCTACACCTTC.

The rearrangement links TRBV4-2 to TRBJ2-7; no firm D call. CDR1 is LGHNA, CDR2 YNFKEQ, per germline. This CDR3 region has 16 residues. V was pared by 0 bases and J by 3 bases, with 15 bases between. CDR3 sequence: CASSQDPGVRDYEQYF. The CDR3 nucleotides are TGTGCCAGCAGCCAAGATCCCGGCGTCAGAGACTACGAGCAGTACTTC.

This chain uses TRBV9 with TRBJ1-1; D possibly corresponds to TRBD1 (5 bases). CDR3 length equals 13 residues. V gave up 3 bases and J gave up 9 bases, with 15 bases separating them. The germline CDR1 and CDR2 sequences are SGDLS and YYNGEE. The DNA for the CDR3 is TGTGCCAGCAGCGCGGGGTTTCAGGGACAAGCTTTCTTT. Its protein product is CASSAGFQGQAFF.

The chain carries TRBV12-3 or TRBV12-4 and TRBJ1-1; 7 bases line up with TRBD1. V shed 6 bases and J 5 bases; nucleotides not matched to a gene: 12. This CDR3 has 15 amino acids. CDR3 nucleotides: TGTGCCAGCAGACCAACCACAGGGGCGCAAACTGAAGCTTTCTTT. It is translated as CASRPTTGAQTEAFF.

This clonotype turned up a few times. V is TRBV6-5 and J is TRBJ1-5; D is perhaps TRBD1 (6 bases). The V end was cut by 6 bases, the J end by 7 bases, with 13 bases between. CDR3 length: 13 amino acids. Germline-derived CDR1 and CDR2 are MNHEY and SVGAGI. CDR3 DNA: TGTGCCAGCAGGAAGGACAGAGGCCAGCCCCAGCATTTT. Amino acids: CASRKDRGQPQHF.

The gene calls are TRBV9 and TRBJ2-1; TRBD2 agrees at 10 bases. The germline V gene has CDR1 SGDLS and CDR2 YYNGEE. Trimming cost V 4 bases and J 2 bases; bases outside gene matches: 9. The CDR3 covers 17 residues. CDR3 in amino acids: CASSRGGGTSAYNEQFF. The CDR3 DNA reads TGTGCCAGCAGCCGAGGAGGAGGGACTAGCGCCTACAATGAGCAGTTCTTC. Together with reference TRBV9 and TRBJ2-1, the CDR3 gives the full variable domain: DSGVTQTPKHLITATGQRVTLRCSPRSGDLSVYWYQQSLDQGLQFLIQYYNGEERAKGNILERFSAQQFPDLHSELNLSSLELGDSALYFCASSRGGGTSAYNEQFFGPGTRLTVL.

The chain has TRBV5-1 and TRBJ2-5; D is perhaps TRBD1 (7 bases). This CDR3 has 15 residues. The germline V gene has CDR1 SGHRS and CDR2 YFSETQ. With 7 bases removed from V and 2 bases from J, the gap between germline ends came to 18 bases. CDR3 loop: CASSRWRGQQETQYF. For the CDR3, the DNA is TGCGCCAGCTCCCGGTGGAGGGGGCAGCAAGAGACCCAGTACTTC.

The chain uses TRBV9 and TRBJ2-2; D may be TRBD1 (5 bases). The CDR3 loop spans 15 amino acids. V was trimmed by 1 base and J by 4 bases, leaving 11 bases between them. Germline V CDR1 and CDR2: SGDLS, YYNGEE. The CDR3 region has the DNA TGTGCCAGCAGCGTATGGGGCGAAATCACCGGGGAGCTGTTTTTT. This sequence encodes CASSVWGEITGELFF. The full variable domain, rest sourced from reference TRBV9 and TRBJ2-2, is DSGVTQTPKHLITATGQRVTLRCSPRSGDLSVYWYQQSLDQGLQFLIQYYNGEERAKGNILERFSAQQFPDLHSELNLSSLELGDSALYFCASSVWGEITGELFFGEGSRLTVL.

V is TRBV7-3 and J is TRBJ2-1; 9 nucleotides agree with TRBD2. The CDR3 spans 15 residues. After removal of 1 base from V and 4 bases from J, the junction contained 2 bases not matched to a gene. Germline CDR1 is SGHTA and CDR2 is FQGTGA. The CDR3 DNA is TGTGCCAGCAGCTTAAGTCTAGCGGGGTACAATGAGCAGTTCTTC. Amino acids: CASSLSLAGYNEQFF.

In DNA form, the CDR3 reads TGCAGTGCTCCACGAGCGGGGACTAACTCCTACAATGAGCAGTTCTTC. Translating gives CSAPRAGTNSYNEQFF. The rearrangement uses TRBV20-1 and TRBJ2-1; 7 nucleotides agree with TRBD2. The germline gives CDR1 DFQATT, CDR2 SNEGSKA (reference sequence). The V and J ends lost 5 bases and 0 bases, in that order; junction bases with no gene match: 10. The CDR3 totals 16 residues.

The DNA of the CDR3 is TGTGCCACCAGCTCAGGGCCCCTGTCGGATGCTTTCTTT. Translation gives CATSSGPLSDAFF. The chain carries TRBV15 and TRBJ1-1; D might be TRBD1 (5 bases). In germline, CDR1 is LNHNV, CDR2 YYDKDF (reference sequence). Trimming pared 5 bases from V and 11 bases from J, leaving 18 bases between. CDR3 length: 13 residues.

In its sample, this clonotype was seen a few times. This chain connects TRBV19 to TRBJ1-5; 9 bases are shared with TRBD1. V dropped 5 bases and J dropped 7; count of bases not matched to a gene: 3. From germline, CDR1 is LNHDA and CDR2 SQIVND (reference sequence). The CDR3 covers 13 residues. The CDR3 bases are TGTGCCAGTAGTGCACAGGGGGCCCAGCCCCAGCATTTT. This gives the protein CASSAQGAQPQHF.

This clonotype has a count of ten or more. The V gene is TRBV5-1, the J gene TRBJ2-3, with D unclear. CDR3 length: 14 residues. CDR1 SGHRS and CDR2 YFSETQ come from the germline V gene. V was shortened by 0 bases and J by 5 bases, with 10 bases between the two germline ends. CDR3 DNA sequence: TGCGCCAGCAGCTTGGAGCCGACCCGAGATACGCAGTATTTT. The encoded protein is CASSLEPTRDTQYF.

This clonotype was seen a few times. The chain recombines TRBV29-1 with TRBJ1-2, with D maybe TRBD1 (5 bases). The CDR3 sequence is 12 residues long. The V gene lost 6 bases and the J gene lost 8 bases, with 16 bases spanning the gap. The germline CDR1 and CDR2 sequences are SQVTM and ANQGSEA. CDR3 in amino acids: CSVPTDVTGYTF. CDR3 sequence (DNA): TGCAGCGTCCCGACAGACGTAACCGGCTACACCTTC.

The CDR3 protein is CASSQGLRGSGELFF. The CDR3 DNA follows: TGCGCCAGCAGCCAGGGGCTTCGGGGGAGCGGGGAGCTGTTTTTT. The V and J genes are TRBV4-1 and TRBJ2-2; possibly TRBD2 for D (6 bases). CDR1 and CDR2 from the germline V gene are MGHRA and YSYEKL. V was clipped by 3 bases and J by 7 bases, with 15 bases between them. The CDR3 runs 15 residues.

V usage is TRBV12-3 or TRBV12-4 and J usage is TRBJ2-5; a weak D match, TRBD2 (5 bases). The CDR3 is made up of 16 amino acids. V lost 3 bases to trimming and J lost 7 bases, with 21 bases between them. CDR3 nucleotide sequence: TGTGCCAGCAGTTTTCCCGGGGTCTCTGGCTGGGGGACCCAGTACTTC. It is translated as CASSFPGVSGWGTQYF.

V is TRBV11-3 and J is TRBJ1-6; D is possibly TRBD1 (5 bases). V lost 5 bases and J lost 7, with 12 bases in between. Germline V gene data show CDR1 as SGHNT and CDR2 as YENEEA. The CDR3 spans 14 residues. In nucleotides, the CDR3 is TGTGCCAGCAGCCGTCGAGGGGAGAATTCACCCCTCCACTTT. This encodes CASSRRGENSPLHF.

The chain employs TRBV5-1 and TRBJ2-5; D unclear. From germline, CDR1 is SGHRS and CDR2 YFSETQ. This CDR3 is 16 amino acids long. Deletions cut 0 bases from V and 4 bases from J, with 16 bases between. The CDR3 DNA reads TGCGCCAGCAGCTTGGGGCTAGTGGTAACAGCAGAGACCCAGTACTTC. Its translation is CASSLGLVVTAETQYF.

This clonotype was seen a few times. CDR3 protein: CASSLQGGGGGTDTQYF. DNA for the CDR3: TGTGCCAGCAGCCTCCAAGGGGGCGGGGGGGGCACAGATACGCAGTATTTT. The genes are TRBV4-2 and TRBJ2-3; 9 bases are shared with TRBD2. CDR3 length equals 17 residues. Germline-derived CDR1 and CDR2 are LGHNA and YNFKEQ. The V gene end was trimmed by 4 bases and the J gene end by 1 base; junction bases not matched to a gene: 9.